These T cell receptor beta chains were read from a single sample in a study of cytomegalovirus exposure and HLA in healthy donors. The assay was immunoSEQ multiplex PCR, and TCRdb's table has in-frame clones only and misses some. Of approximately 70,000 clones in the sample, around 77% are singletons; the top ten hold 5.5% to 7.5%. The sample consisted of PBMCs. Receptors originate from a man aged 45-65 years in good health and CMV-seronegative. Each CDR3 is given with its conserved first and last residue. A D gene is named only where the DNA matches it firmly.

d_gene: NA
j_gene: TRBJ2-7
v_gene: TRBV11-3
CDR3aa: CASSLGPADPVEQYF
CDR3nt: TGTGCCAGCAGCTTAGGTCCAGCGGACCCCGTCGAGCAGTACTTC

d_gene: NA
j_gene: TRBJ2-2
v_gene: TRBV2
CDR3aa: CASTGSSRTGELFF
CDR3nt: TGTGCCAGCACGGGGTCAAGTCGTACCGGGGAGCTGTTTTTT

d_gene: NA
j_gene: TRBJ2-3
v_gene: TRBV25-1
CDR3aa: CASSEWGHSSTDTQYF
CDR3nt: TGTGCCAGCAGTGAATGGGGACACAGTAGCACAGATACGCAGTATTTT

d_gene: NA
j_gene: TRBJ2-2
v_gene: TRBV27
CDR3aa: CASSLWGANTGELFF
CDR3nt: TGTGCCAGCAGTTTATGGGGCGCGAACACCGGGGAGCTGTTTTTT

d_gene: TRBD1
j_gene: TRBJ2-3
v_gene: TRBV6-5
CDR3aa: CASSGTGDRDTQYF
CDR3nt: TGTGCCAGCAGCGGGACAGGCGACAGAGATACGCAGTATTTT

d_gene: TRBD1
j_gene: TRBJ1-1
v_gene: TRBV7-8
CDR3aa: CASSLGGTVFSSNTEAFF
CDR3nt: TGTGCCAGCAGCTTAGGAGGGACAGTGTTCTCCTCGAACACTGAAGCTTTCTTT

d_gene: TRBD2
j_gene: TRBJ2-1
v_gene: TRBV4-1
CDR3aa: CASSRPTSGGYNEQFF
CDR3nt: TGCGCCAGCAGCCGACCTACTAGCGGGGGGTACAATGAGCAGTTCTTC

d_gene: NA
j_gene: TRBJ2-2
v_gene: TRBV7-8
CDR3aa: CASSRYTGELFF
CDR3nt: TGTGCCAGCAGCCGTTACACCGGGGAGCTGTTTTTT

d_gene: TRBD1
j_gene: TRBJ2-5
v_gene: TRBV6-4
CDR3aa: CASRRTGTEQETQYF
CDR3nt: TGTGCCAGCAGGAGAACCGGGACAGAACAAGAGACCCAGTACTTC

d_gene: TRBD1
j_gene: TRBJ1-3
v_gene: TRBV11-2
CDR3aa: CASSLGGTGRNTIYF
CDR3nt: TGTGCCAGCAGCTTGGGGGGGACAGGGAGAAACACCATATATTTT

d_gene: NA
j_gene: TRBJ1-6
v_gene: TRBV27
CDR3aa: CASSRGENSPLHF
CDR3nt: TGTGCCAGCAGCCGGGGAGAAAATTCACCCCTCCACTTT

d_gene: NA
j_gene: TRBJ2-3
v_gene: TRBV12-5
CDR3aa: CASASQRGTTDTQYF
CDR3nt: TGTGCTAGTGCCTCTCAACGGGGAACCACAGATACGCAGTATTTT

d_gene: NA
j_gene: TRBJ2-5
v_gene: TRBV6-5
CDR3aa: CASSYSYGGTVETQYF
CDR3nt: TGTGCCAGCAGTTACTCGTATGGGGGCACGGTGGAGACCCAGTACTTC